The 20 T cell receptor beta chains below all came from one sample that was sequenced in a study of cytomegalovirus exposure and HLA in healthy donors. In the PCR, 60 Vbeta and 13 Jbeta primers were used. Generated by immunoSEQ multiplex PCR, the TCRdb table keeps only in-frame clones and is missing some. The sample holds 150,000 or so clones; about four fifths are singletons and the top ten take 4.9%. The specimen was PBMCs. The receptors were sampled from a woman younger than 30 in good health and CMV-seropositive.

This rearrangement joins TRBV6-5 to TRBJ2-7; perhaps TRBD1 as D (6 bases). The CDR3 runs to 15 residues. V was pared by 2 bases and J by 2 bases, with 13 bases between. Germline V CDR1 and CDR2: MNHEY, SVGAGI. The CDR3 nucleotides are TGTGCCAGCAGTTACCACAGGGCTGGAGCCTACGAGCAGTACTTC. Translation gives CASSYHRAGAYEQYF.

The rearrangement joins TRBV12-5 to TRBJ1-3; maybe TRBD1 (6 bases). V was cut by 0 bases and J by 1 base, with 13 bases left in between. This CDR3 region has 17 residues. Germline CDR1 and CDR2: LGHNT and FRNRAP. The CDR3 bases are TGTGCTAGTGGTTTGGTACAGTCACAGGGATCTGGAAACACCATATATTTT. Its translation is CASGLVQSQGSGNTIYF.

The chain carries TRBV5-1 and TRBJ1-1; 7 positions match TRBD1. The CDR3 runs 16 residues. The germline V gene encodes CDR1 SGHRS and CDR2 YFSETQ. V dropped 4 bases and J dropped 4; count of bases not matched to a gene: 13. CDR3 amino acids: CASSGGTERGVTEAFF. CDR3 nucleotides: TGCGCCAGCAGCGGAGGGACAGAAAGGGGAGTCACTGAAGCTTTCTTT.

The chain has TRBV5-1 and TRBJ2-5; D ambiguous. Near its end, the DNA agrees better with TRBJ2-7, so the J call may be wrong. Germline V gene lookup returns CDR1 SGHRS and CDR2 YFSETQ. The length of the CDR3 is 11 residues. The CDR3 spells CASSLAHEQYF. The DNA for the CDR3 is TGCGCCAGCAGCTTGGCCCACGAGCAGTACTTC.

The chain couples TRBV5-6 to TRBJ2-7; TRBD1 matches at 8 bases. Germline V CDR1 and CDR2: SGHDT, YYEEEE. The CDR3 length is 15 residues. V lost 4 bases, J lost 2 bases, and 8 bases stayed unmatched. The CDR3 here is CASSDPDRGPYEQYF. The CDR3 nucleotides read TGTGCCAGCAGCGATCCCGACAGGGGACCCTACGAGCAGTACTTC.

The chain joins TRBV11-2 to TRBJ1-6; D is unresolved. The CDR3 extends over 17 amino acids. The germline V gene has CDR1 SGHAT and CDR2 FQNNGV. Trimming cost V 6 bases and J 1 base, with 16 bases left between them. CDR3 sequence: CASRAHPEASYNSPLHF. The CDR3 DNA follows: TGTGCCAGCAGAGCGCACCCTGAGGCGTCCTATAATTCACCCCTCCACTTT. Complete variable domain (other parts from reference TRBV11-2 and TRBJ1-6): EAGVAQSPRYKIIEKRQSVAFWCNPISGHATLYWYQQILGQGPKLLIQFQNNGVVDDSQLPKDRFSAERLKGVDSTLKIQPAKLEDSAVYLCASRAHPEASYNSPLHFGNGTRLTVT.

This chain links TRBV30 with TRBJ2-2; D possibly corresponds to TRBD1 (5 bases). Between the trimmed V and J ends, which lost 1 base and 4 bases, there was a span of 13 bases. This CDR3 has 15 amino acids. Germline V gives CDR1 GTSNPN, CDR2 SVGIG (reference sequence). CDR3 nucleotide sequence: TGTGCCTGGAGTGAGGGGCTAGGAGCCACCGGGGAGCTGTTTTTT. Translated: CAWSEGLGATGELFF. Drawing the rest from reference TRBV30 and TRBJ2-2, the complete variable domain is SQTIHQWPATLVQPVGSPLSLECTVEGTSNPNLYWYRQAAGRGLQLLFYSVGIGQISSEVPQNLSASRPQDRQFILSSKKLLLSDSGFYLCAWSEGLGATGELFFGEGSRLTVL.

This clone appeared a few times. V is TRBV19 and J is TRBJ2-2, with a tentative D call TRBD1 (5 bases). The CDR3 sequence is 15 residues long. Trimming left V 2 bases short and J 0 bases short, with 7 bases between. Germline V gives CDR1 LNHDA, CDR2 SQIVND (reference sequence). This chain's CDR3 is CASSIQGSNTGELFF. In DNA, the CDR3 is TGTGCCAGTAGTATACAGGGCTCGAACACCGGGGAGCTGTTTTTT.

The CDR3 DNA reads as TGTGCCAGCAGTTACTCCTTTCAGGGGGGTGAGCAGTTCTTC. Translating it yields CASSYSFQGGEQFF. The chain uses TRBV6-5 and TRBJ2-1, with D perhaps TRBD1 (7 bases). CDR1 and CDR2 (germline): MNHEY, SVGAGI. This CDR3 contains 14 residues. V dropped 0 bases and J dropped 9 bases, with 12 bases sitting between them.

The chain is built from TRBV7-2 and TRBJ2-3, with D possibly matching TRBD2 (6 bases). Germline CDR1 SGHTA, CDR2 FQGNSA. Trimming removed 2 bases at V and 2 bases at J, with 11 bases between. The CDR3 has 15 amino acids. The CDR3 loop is CASSLTGTYTDTQYF. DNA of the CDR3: TGTGCCAGCAGCTTAACCGGGACTTACACAGATACGCAGTATTTT.

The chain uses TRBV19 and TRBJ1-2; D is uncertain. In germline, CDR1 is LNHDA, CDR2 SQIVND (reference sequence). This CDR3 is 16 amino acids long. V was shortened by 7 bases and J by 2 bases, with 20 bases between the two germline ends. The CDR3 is CASTHVVHTPNYGYTF. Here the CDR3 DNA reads TGTGCCAGTACTCACGTCGTGCACACCCCGAACTATGGCTACACCTTC.

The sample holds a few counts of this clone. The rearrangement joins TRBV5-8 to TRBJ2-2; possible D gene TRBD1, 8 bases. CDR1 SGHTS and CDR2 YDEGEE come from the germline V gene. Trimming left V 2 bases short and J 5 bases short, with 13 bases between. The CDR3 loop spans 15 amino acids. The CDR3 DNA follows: TGTGCCAGCAGCTTAGGACAGGGAGGGACCGGGGAGCTGTTTTTT. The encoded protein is CASSLGQGGTGELFF.

The CDR3 bases are TGTGCCATGTCAAGCGGGGGCCAGTACGCTGGAAACACCATATATTTT. Amino acid sequence: CAMSSGGQYAGNTIYF. J is TRBJ1-3 and V is TRBV6-6; maybe TRBD1 (6 bases). V lost 10 bases and J lost 2, with 21 bases in between. CDR1 and CDR2 (germline): MNHNY, SVGAGI (reference sequence). There are 16 residues in the CDR3.

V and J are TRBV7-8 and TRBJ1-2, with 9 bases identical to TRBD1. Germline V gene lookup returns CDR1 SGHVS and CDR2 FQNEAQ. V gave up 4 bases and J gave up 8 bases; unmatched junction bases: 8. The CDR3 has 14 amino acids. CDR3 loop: CASSSGTGLVGYTF. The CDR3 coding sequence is TGTGCCAGCAGCTCAGGGACAGGGCTCGTGGGCTACACCTTC. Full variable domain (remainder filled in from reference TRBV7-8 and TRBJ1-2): GAGVSQSPRYKVAKRGQDVALRCDPISGHVSLFWYQQALGQGPEFLTYFQNEAQLDKSGLPSDRFFAERPEGSVSTLKIQRTQQEDSAVYLCASSSGTGLVGYTFGSGTRLTVV.

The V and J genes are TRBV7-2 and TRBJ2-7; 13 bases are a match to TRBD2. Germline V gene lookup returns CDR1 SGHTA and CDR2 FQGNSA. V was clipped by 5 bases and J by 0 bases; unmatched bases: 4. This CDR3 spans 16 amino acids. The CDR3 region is CASSPRTSGGSYEQYF. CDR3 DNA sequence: TGTGCCAGCAGCCCCCGGACTAGCGGGGGCTCCTACGAGCAGTACTTC.

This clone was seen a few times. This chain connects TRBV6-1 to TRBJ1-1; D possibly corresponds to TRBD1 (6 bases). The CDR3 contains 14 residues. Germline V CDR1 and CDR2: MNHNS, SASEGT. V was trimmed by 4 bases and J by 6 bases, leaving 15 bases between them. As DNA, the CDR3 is TGTGCCAGCAGTGGGGGGCAGAAGCACGCTGAAGCTTTCTTT. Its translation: CASSGGQKHAEAFF.

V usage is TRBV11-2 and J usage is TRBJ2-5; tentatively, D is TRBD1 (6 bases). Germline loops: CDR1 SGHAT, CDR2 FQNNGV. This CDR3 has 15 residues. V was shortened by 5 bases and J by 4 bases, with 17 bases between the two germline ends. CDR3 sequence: CASSRGGGAGETQYF. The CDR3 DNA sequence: TGTGCCAGCAGCCGAGGGGGTGGGGCCGGAGAGACCCAGTACTTC.

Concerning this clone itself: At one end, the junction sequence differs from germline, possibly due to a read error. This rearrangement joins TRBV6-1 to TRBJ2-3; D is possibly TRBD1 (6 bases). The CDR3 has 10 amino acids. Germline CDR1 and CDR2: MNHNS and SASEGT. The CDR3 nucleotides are TGTGCCAGCAGTGAAATGGACAGAAACTTT. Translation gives CASSEMDRNF.

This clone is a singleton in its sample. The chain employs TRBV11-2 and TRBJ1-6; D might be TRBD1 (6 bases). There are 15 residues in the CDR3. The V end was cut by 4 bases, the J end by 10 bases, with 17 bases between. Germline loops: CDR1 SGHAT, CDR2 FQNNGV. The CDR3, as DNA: TGTGCCAGCAGCTCCCCGAAATCTAGGGGGTCACCCCTCCACTTT. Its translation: CASSSPKSRGSPLHF. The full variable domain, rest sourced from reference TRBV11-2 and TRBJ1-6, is EAGVAQSPRYKIIEKRQSVAFWCNPISGHATLYWYQQILGQGPKLLIQFQNNGVVDDSQLPKDRFSAERLKGVDSTLKIQPAKLEDSAVYLCASSSPKSRGSPLHFGNGTRLTVT.

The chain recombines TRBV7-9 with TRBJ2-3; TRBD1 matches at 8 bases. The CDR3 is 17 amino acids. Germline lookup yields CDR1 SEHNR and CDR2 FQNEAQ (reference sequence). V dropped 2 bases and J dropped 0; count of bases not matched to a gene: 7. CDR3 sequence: CASSLRTGPTSTDTQYF. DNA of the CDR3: TGTGCCAGCAGCTTAAGGACAGGGCCGACTAGCACAGATACGCAGTATTTT.